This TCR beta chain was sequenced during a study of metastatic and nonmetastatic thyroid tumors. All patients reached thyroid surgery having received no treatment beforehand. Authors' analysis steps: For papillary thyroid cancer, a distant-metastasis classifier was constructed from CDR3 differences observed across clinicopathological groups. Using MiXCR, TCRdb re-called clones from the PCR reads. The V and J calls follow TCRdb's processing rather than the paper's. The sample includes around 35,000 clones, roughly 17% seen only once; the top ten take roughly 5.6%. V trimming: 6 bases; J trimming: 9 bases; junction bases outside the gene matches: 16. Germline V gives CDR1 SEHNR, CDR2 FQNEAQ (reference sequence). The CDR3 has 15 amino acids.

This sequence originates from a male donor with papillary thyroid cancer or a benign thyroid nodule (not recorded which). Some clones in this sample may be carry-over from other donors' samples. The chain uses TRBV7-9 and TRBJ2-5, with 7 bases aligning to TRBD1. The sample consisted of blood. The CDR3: CASSSGGQASRPQYF. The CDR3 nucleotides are TGTGCCAGCAGTTCAGGTGGACAGGCTTCGCGACCCCAGTACTTC.